Listed below are T cell receptor beta chains from one sample, sequenced in a study of shared clonotypes between healthy human individuals. The data were produced by immunoSEQ multiplex PCR, yet TCRdb's version contains in-frame clones alone and is incomplete. Of about 2.1 million clones listed, roughly 93% were seen once; the top ten hold less than 2%. The sequenced sample was naive CD8+ T cells from PBMCs. The receptor source for this set is a man between 18 and 29 years old in good health. Some clones in this sample may be carry-over from other donors' samples. The CDR3 runs from the conserved cysteine through the conserved F or W. The D gene is left open where the match is weak. Some rows have no size entry. The others give once, few or many, or a class for an expanded clone.

cdr3_aa,cdr3_nt,v_call,j_call,clone_size,d_call
CASSLVGQPNQPQHF,TGTGCCAGCAGCTTGGTCGGCCAGCCCAATCAGCCCCAGCATTTT,TRBV5-8,TRBJ1-5,NA,NA
CASSFGVFSGNTIYF,TGTGCCAGCAGCTTTGGTGTTTTCTCTGGAAACACCATATATTTT,TRBV13,TRBJ1-3,NA,NA
CASSIRTGGLNTEAFF,TGTGCCAGTAGTATTCGAACAGGGGGCTTGAACACTGAAGCTTTCTTT,TRBV19,TRBJ1-1,few,TRBD1
CASSSGRLTSYNEQFF,TGTGCCAGCAGCTCGGGACGCCTAACCTCCTACAATGAGCAGTTCTTC,TRBV11-2,TRBJ2-1,NA,NA
CAISESNGGNTIYF,TGTGCCATCAGTGAGTCAAACGGTGGGAACACCATATATTTT,TRBV10-3,TRBJ1-3,NA,NA
CASSSGPLYNEKLFF,TGTGCCAGCAGTTCCGGGCCGTTATATAATGAAAAACTGTTTTTT,TRBV27,TRBJ1-4,NA,NA
CASRDRNYNEQFF,TGTGCCAGCAGAGACAGAAACTACAATGAGCAGTTCTTC,TRBV6-1,TRBJ2-1,NA,NA
CASSSRDGDYEQYF,TGTGCCAGCAGCTCGCGGGACGGCGACTACGAGCAGTACTTC,TRBV7-7,TRBJ2-7,NA,NA
CASSGKRLAGDRAFNEQFF,TGTGCCAGCAGCGGGAAAAGGCTAGCGGGAGACAGGGCCTTCAATGAGCAGTTCTTC,TRBV11-3,TRBJ2-1,once,TRBD2
CASSPALSNEAFF,TGTGCCAGTAGCCCGGCGCTTAGTAATGAAGCTTTCTTT,TRBV19,TRBJ1-1,NA,NA
CASSSPQVGLAGGEQFF,TGTGCCAGCAGTTCGCCCCAGGTGGGACTAGCGGGAGGCGAGCAGTTCTTC,TRBV28,TRBJ2-1,NA,TRBD2
CAWAGLAGGETQYF,TGTGCCTGGGCGGGACTAGCGGGTGGAGAGACCCAGTACTTC,TRBV30,TRBJ2-5,NA,TRBD2
CASSLSGGSRTGELFF,TGTGCCAGCAGTTTATCCGGTGGGAGTCGGACCGGGGAGCTGTTTTTT,TRBV27,TRBJ2-2,NA,NA
CASQRDANTGELFF,TGTGCCAGTCAGCGGGACGCGAACACCGGGGAGCTGTTTTTT,TRBV7-9,TRBJ2-2,NA,TRBD2
CASSIGRDLSGANVLTF,TGTGCCAGCAGCATCGGGAGGGACCTCTCTGGGGCCAACGTCCTGACTTTC,TRBV9,TRBJ2-6,NA,TRBD2
CASSNGAFYGYTF,TGTGCCAGTTCTAACGGGGCCTTCTATGGCTACACCTTC,TRBV19,TRBJ1-2,NA,NA
CASSPPWGADTGELFF,TGTGCCAGTAGTCCCCCTTGGGGCGCGGACACCGGGGAGCTGTTTTTT,TRBV19,TRBJ2-2,NA,NA
CASSGQGPGQPQHF,TGTGCCAGCAGTGGACAGGGGCCGGGTCAGCCCCAGCATTTT,TRBV9,TRBJ1-5,NA,TRBD1
CASSQAGTGELFF,TGCGCCAGCAGCCAAGCCGGGACCGGGGAGCTGTTTTTT,TRBV4-1,TRBJ2-2,NA,NA
CASSLEPGTGVDSYEQYF,TGCGCCAGCAGCTTGGAGCCCGGGACAGGGGTGGACTCCTACGAGCAGTACTTC,TRBV5-1,TRBJ2-7,NA,TRBD1
CASSFLAENVADTQYF,TGTGCCAGCAGTTTCCTAGCGGAAAACGTAGCAGATACGCAGTATTTT,TRBV28,TRBJ2-3,NA,TRBD2
CASSLGPLPTDTQYF,TGTGCCAGCAGCTTGGGGCCTCTTCCCACAGATACGCAGTATTTT,TRBV5-6,TRBJ2-3,NA,NA
CSVVLAESREQYF,TGCAGCGTTGTACTAGCGGAGTCCAGGGAGCAGTACTTC,TRBV29-1,TRBJ2-5,NA,TRBD2
CAWSVSSYGYTF,TGTGCCTGGAGTGTGTCGAGCTATGGCTACACCTTC,TRBV30,TRBJ1-2,NA,NA
CASTDLWGTDTQYF,TGTGCCAGCACCGACTTGTGGGGCACAGATACGCAGTATTTT,TRBV27,TRBJ2-3,NA,NA
CASSPPGGASNEQFF,TGCGCCAGCAGCCCGCCGGGGGGAGCCTCCAATGAGCAGTTCTTC,TRBV5-1,TRBJ2-1,once,TRBD2
CASSLNRLAGLSSYEQYF,TGTGCCAGCAGCTTAAATCGGCTAGCGGGGTTGAGCTCCTACGAGCAGTACTTC,TRBV7-9,TRBJ2-7,NA,TRBD2
CAISDLLGGTGDGYTF,TGTGCCATCAGTGATTTATTAGGTGGGACAGGGGATGGCTACACCTTC,TRBV10-3,TRBJ1-2,NA,TRBD1
CASSSLGSDGYTF,TGTGCCAGCAGTTCTTTGGGTAGCGATGGCTACACCTTC,TRBV27,TRBJ1-2,NA,NA
CASSLLGSGEQYF,TGTGCCAGCAGCTTACTCGGTTCCGGCGAGCAGTACTTC,TRBV7-3,TRBJ2-7,NA,NA
CASIGTGPGYTF,TGTGCCAGCATTGGGACAGGGCCGGGCTACACCTTC,TRBV25-1,TRBJ1-2,NA,TRBD1
CASSWGYGAYGYTF,TGTGCCAGCAGTTGGGGCTACGGGGCCTATGGCTACACCTTC,TRBV27,TRBJ1-2,NA,NA
CAISESLAGGAETQYF,TGTGCCATCAGCGAATCATTAGCGGGCGGCGCCGAGACCCAGTACTTC,TRBV10-3,TRBJ2-5,NA,TRBD2
CASSESGRGGTDTQYF,TGTGCCAGCAGCGAGAGCGGGAGAGGTGGCACAGATACGCAGTATTTT,TRBV5-4,TRBJ2-3,NA,TRBD2
CASSPSATLQETQYF,TGTGCCAGCTCACCATCGGCGACACTCCAAGAGACCCAGTACTTC,TRBV18,TRBJ2-5,NA,NA
CASSLAGGKTYEQYF,TGTGCCAGCAGCTTAGCAGGGGGGAAAACCTACGAGCAGTACTTC,TRBV7-9,TRBJ2-7,NA,NA
CSVETVADTQYF,TGCAGCGTCGAGACAGTGGCAGATACGCAGTATTTT,TRBV29-1,TRBJ2-3,NA,NA
CASSLWSGGGEKLFF,TGTGCCAGCAGTTTATGGTCAGGAGGGGGTGAAAAACTGTTTTTT,TRBV28,TRBJ1-4,once,NA
CASSLGSTYEQYF,TGTGCCAGCAGTCTAGGGTCGACCTACGAGCAGTACTTC,TRBV27,TRBJ2-7,NA,NA
CASSLSQALNTEAFF,TGTGCCAGCAGTTTATCCCAGGCGCTGAACACTGAAGCTTTCTTT,TRBV28,TRBJ1-1,NA,NA
CASSFPTSGVKKETQYF,TGTGCCAGCAGCTTCCCAACTAGCGGGGTCAAAAAAGAGACCCAGTACTTC,TRBV7-9,TRBJ2-5,once,TRBD2
CATSWTSGSYEQYF,TGTGCCACCTCATGGACTAGCGGCTCCTACGAGCAGTACTTC,TRBV19,TRBJ2-7,NA,TRBD2
CASGTGILPNYGYTF,TGTGCCAGTGGGACAGGTATTTTGCCTAACTATGGCTACACCTTC,TRBV28,TRBJ1-2,NA,TRBD1
CAIRPGAGTSYNEQFF,TGTGCCATCAGGCCAGGGGCGGGAACAAGCTACAATGAGCAGTTCTTC,TRBV10-3,TRBJ2-1,NA,NA